This T cell receptor (beta chain) was captured by sequencing in a study of blood T cell repertoires in COVID-19. Overall study: The study drew acute and convalescent COVID-19 samples from the United States, Italy and Spain.

Germline V gene lookup returns CDR1 WNHNN and CDR2 SYGVQD (reference sequence). J gave up 4 bases and V 0 bases, and 10 bases lay outside the gene matches. This CDR3 is built from 17 residues. Only in-frame clones appear in the TCRdb table, and some are missing; sequencing was by immunoSEQ multiplex PCR. Of under 200,000 clones listed, 80% to 90% are singletons. Cohorts were determined from participant-reported clinical history. The J gene is TRBJ2-7, the V gene TRBV10-1; 9 bases fit TRBD2. This clonotype originated in a man over 45 who had recovered from COVID-19. The sequenced material came from PBMCs or T cells enriched from blood (not recorded which). CDR3 protein: CASSESRLAANQYEQYF. CDR3 coding DNA: TGCGCCAGCAGTGAGTCGAGACTAGCGGCCAACCAATACGAGCAGTACTTC.